Listed below are T cell receptor beta chains from one sample, sequenced in a study of T cells in tuberculosis. Only in-frame clones appear in the TCRdb table, and some are missing; sequencing was by immunoSEQ multiplex PCR. The data show 9,500 to 13,000 clones, about 94% seen once. Sample: PBMCs. The receptors were gathered from an adult with tuberculosis. Both conserved end residues are part of each CDR3. The order of the fields is CDR3 protein, V gene, J gene.

cdr3_aa: CASSVGGSGGINEQYF
v_call: TRBV9
j_call: TRBJ2-7

cdr3_aa: CASSSGTGFTYEQYF
v_call: TRBV5-6
j_call: TRBJ2-7

cdr3_aa: CASSRSWNEQFF
v_call: TRBV10-2
j_call: TRBJ2-1

cdr3_aa: CASSPSRGLAGVETQYF
v_call: TRBV5-1
j_call: TRBJ2-5

cdr3_aa: CASSLAQRGGPGGYTF
v_call: TRBV7-6
j_call: TRBJ1-2

cdr3_aa: CASSIGSYGSGANVLTF
v_call: TRBV19
j_call: TRBJ2-6

cdr3_aa: CASSPRRSSYNEQFF
v_call: TRBV6-4
j_call: TRBJ2-1

cdr3_aa: CASSVGGGAELRSADTQYF
v_call: TRBV9
j_call: TRBJ2-3

cdr3_aa: CASSVGLGDEQYF
v_call: TRBV9
j_call: TRBJ2-7

cdr3_aa: CASSVDREDEKLFF
v_call: TRBV9
j_call: TRBJ1-4

cdr3_aa: CASSLSGRHTGELFF
v_call: TRBV11-2
j_call: TRBJ2-2

cdr3_aa: CASSLDRAEQYF
v_call: TRBV7-9
j_call: TRBJ2-7

cdr3_aa: CASSPRTGKAFF
v_call: TRBV27
j_call: TRBJ1-1

cdr3_aa: CASSRSYEQYF
v_call: TRBV28
j_call: TRBJ2-7

cdr3_aa: CAYRMTVYGYTF
v_call: TRBV30
j_call: TRBJ1-2

cdr3_aa: CASSIVNSGRFTDTQYF
v_call: TRBV19
j_call: TRBJ2-3

cdr3_aa: CASSYRQGMGEKLFF
v_call: TRBV6-5
j_call: TRBJ1-4

cdr3_aa: CASSFGLAGVGETQYF
v_call: TRBV11-1
j_call: TRBJ2-5

cdr3_aa: CASSWGQGIPGELFF
v_call: TRBV5-1
j_call: TRBJ2-2

cdr3_aa: CASSLAQPGEDTQYF
v_call: TRBV5-1
j_call: TRBJ2-3

cdr3_aa: CAWSVTGGTEAFF
v_call: TRBV30
j_call: TRBJ1-1

cdr3_aa: CASRPLAGSHNEQFF
v_call: TRBV7-2
j_call: TRBJ2-1

cdr3_aa: CASSLTGRPQHF
v_call: TRBV11-2
j_call: TRBJ1-5

cdr3_aa: CASSVGGAGDTQYF
v_call: TRBV10-1
j_call: TRBJ2-3

cdr3_aa: CASSKLAATDEQFF
v_call: TRBV19
j_call: TRBJ2-1

cdr3_aa: CASSQSSGSYEQYF
v_call: TRBV7-2
j_call: TRBJ2-7

cdr3_aa: CASSPGLGETQYF
v_call: TRBV6-5
j_call: TRBJ2-5

cdr3_aa: CASSLALRTETSYEQYF
v_call: TRBV13
j_call: TRBJ2-7

cdr3_aa: CASSLAPTGHYGYTF
v_call: TRBV5-1
j_call: TRBJ1-2

cdr3_aa: CAWSVDTGSGNTIYF
v_call: TRBV30
j_call: TRBJ1-3

cdr3_aa: CASSLGVRRGYTF
v_call: TRBV28
j_call: TRBJ1-2

cdr3_aa: CASGLSGANVLTF
v_call: TRBV25-1
j_call: TRBJ2-6

cdr3_aa: CASSLQGYGYTF
v_call: TRBV6-5
j_call: TRBJ1-2

cdr3_aa: CASSEPRGSSNQPQHF
v_call: TRBV6-1
j_call: TRBJ1-5

cdr3_aa: CASSPPRGHNQPQHF
v_call: TRBV28
j_call: TRBJ1-5

cdr3_aa: CASSLLAGGPSGELFF
v_call: TRBV14
j_call: TRBJ2-2

cdr3_aa: CASSPRYSGSMDTQYF
v_call: TRBV9
j_call: TRBJ2-3

cdr3_aa: CASSLGEQGTDTQYF
v_call: TRBV13
j_call: TRBJ2-3

cdr3_aa: CASSLALAGGRETQYF
v_call: TRBV5-1
j_call: TRBJ2-5

cdr3_aa: CASSPELAGVIGELFF
v_call: TRBV18
j_call: TRBJ2-2

cdr3_aa: CASSIQGYGTDTQYF
v_call: TRBV19
j_call: TRBJ2-3

cdr3_aa: CASSFSGGYTEAFF
v_call: TRBV7-3
j_call: TRBJ1-1

cdr3_aa: CASSGTGRDQPQHF
v_call: TRBV2
j_call: TRBJ1-5

cdr3_aa: CASSEGQDDGYTF
v_call: TRBV2
j_call: TRBJ1-2

cdr3_aa: CSVRQGISEKLFF
v_call: TRBV29-1
j_call: TRBJ1-4

cdr3_aa: CASFSPGTGSEQYF
v_call: TRBV6-5
j_call: TRBJ2-7

cdr3_aa: CASSFGDRTGNTIYF
v_call: TRBV5-1
j_call: TRBJ1-3

cdr3_aa: CASRLDRDTGELFF
v_call: TRBV6-4
j_call: TRBJ2-2

cdr3_aa: CASSNPGTAIYGYTF
v_call: TRBV19
j_call: TRBJ1-2